This paragraph reports one T cell receptor (beta chain). Its target antigen remains unknown. Base quality data are lacking; no much larger clone is found one base away. Each collaborating institution followed its own protocols to collect whole blood in K2EDTA tubes. For TCRbeta analysis, collaborator samples were shipped as frozen whole blood, as isolated PBMCs, or as DNA extracted from either sample type. The sample belongs to a study of blood T cell repertoires in COVID-19 (dated by TCRdb to 2020 to 2022). At the level of the whole study: The collaborator samples originated in the United States, Italy and Spain and spanned the acute and convalescent phases of COVID-19. The prospective study material was composed of cDNA or gDNA derived from T cells, B-cell-depleted T cells, or PBMCs. The repertoires were released in a freely available public database intended as a resource for research on the immune response to SARS-CoV-2. The dataset comprised deeply sampled blood TCRbeta repertoires from subjects exposed to, actively infected with, or recovered from COVID-19. Where available, HLA class I and class II types were obtained from metadata supplied by the sample provider rather than from assay-based typing. The sample metadata nearly always contained a de-identified subject ID, COVID-19 status, age in years and sex. Samples were obtained from the ongoing ImmuneRACE study (first 160 participants) and from 1,254 subjects provided by 6 global collaborators.

TCRbeta CDR3 regions were amplified from genomic DNA by means of the immunoSEQ Assay, a bias-controlled multiplex PCR. Per the original workflow: Within the assay, amplification of reference gene primers was used to estimate how many nucleated cells each sample contained. To quantify the absolute abundance of each unique TCRbeta CDR3 rearrangement, sequence reads were collapsed and filtered. Productive Simpson clonality was computed per sample as the square root of Simpson's diversity index over productive rearrangements. The clones in this table, taken by TCRdb from immuneACCESS, are in-frame only. Not every clone is retained; where verified, under half of the shortfall comes from an unresolved V gene, and the cause of the rest is unknown. V, J and clone size were drawn from that table, and D and trimming were deduced from the DNA. Present in this sample are approximately 200,000 clones, about 86% of which were seen just once. Less than 3.5% of the sample is held by the ten biggest clonotypes.

Study-level results and caveats: The amount of clinical and demographic metadata varied by source and participant and was provided uncurated.

The TCR sequence derives from a woman in her twenties or thirties with active or convalescent COVID-19. Material for sequencing was peripheral blood.

The CDR3 reads as follows: CAIRTGGNYGYTF. The DNA sequence reads TGTGCCATCAGGACAGGGGGAAACTATGGCTACACCTTC. The chain joins TRBV10-3 to TRBJ1-2, with 9 junctional bases fitting TRBD1. Compared with germline, V lacks 6 bases and J lacks 2 bases; bases without a gene match: 1. Including cysteine and phenylalanine, the CDR3 has 13 amino acids. CDR3 DNA is the only sequence kept; it has 39 bases, read in frame from the first base. The germline V gene encodes CDR1 ENHRY and CDR2 SYGVKD.